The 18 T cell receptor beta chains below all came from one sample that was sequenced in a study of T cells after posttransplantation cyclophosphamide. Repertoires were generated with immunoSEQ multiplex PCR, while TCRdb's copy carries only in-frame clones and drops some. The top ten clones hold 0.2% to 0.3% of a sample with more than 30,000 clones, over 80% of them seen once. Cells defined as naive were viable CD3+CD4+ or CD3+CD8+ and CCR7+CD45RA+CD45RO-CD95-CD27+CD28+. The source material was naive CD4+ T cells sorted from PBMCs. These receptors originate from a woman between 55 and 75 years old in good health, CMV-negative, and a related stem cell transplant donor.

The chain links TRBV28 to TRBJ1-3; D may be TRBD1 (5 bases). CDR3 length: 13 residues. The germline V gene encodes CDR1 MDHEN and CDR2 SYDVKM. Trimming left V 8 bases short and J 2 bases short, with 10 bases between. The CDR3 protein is CASGGLPGNTIYF. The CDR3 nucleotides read TGTGCCAGCGGGGGACTCCCTGGAAACACCATATATTTT. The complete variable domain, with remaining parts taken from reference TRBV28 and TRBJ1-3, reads DVKVTQSSRYLVKRTGEKVFLECVQDMDHENMFWYRQDPGLGLRLIYFSYDVKMKEKGDIPEGYSVSREKKERFSLILESASTNQTSMYLCASGGLPGNTIYFGEGSWLTVV.

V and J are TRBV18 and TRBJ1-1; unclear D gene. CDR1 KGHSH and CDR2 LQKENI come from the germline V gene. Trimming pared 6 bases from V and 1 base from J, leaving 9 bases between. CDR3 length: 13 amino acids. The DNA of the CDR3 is TGTGCCAGCTCCTCTACCTCGAACACTGAAGCTTTCTTT. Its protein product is CASSSTSNTEAFF.

DNA for the CDR3: TGTGCCTGGAGTGCGGGAGGGACTAGCGGTAAAGAGACCCAGTACTTC. Its translation: CAWSAGGTSGKETQYF. The genes are TRBV30 and TRBJ2-5, with 11 bases that match TRBD2. The length of the CDR3 is 16 residues. Per the germline V gene, CDR1 is GTSNPN and CDR2 is SVGIG (reference sequence). V gave up 1 base and J gave up 3 bases; unmatched junction bases: 7.

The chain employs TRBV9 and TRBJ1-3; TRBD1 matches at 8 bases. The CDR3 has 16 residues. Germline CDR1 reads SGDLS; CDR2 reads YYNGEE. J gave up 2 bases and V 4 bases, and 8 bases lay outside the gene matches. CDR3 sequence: CASSPQGQGTGNTIYF. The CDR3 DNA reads TGTGCCAGCAGCCCTCAAGGACAGGGTACTGGAAACACCATATATTTT.

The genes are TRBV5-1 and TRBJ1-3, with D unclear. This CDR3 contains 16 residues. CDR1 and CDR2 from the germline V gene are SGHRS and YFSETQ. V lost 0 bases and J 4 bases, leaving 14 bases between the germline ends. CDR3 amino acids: CASSLGGRRLGNTIYF. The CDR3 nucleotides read TGCGCCAGCAGCTTGGGTGGTCGGCGACTCGGAAACACCATATATTTT. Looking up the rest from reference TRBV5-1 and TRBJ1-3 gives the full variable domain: KAGVTQTPRYLIKTRGQQVTLSCSPISGHRSVSWYQQTPGQGLQFLFEYFSETQRNKGNFPGRFSGRQFSNSRSEMNVSTLELGDSALYLCASSLGGRRLGNTIYFGEGSWLTVV.

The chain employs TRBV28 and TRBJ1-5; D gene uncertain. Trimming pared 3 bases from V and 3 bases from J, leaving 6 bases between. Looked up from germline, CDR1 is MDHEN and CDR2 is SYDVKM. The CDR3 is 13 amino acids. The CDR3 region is CASSLGTNQPQHF. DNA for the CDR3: TGTGCCAGCAGTTTGGGCACCAATCAGCCCCAGCATTTT.

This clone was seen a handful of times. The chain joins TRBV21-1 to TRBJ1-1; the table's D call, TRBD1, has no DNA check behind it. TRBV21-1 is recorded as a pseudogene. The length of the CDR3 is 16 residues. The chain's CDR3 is CASSKTIQGKNTEAFF. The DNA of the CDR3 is TGTGCCAGCAGCAAAACGATACAGGGCAAGAACACTGAAGCTTTCTTT.

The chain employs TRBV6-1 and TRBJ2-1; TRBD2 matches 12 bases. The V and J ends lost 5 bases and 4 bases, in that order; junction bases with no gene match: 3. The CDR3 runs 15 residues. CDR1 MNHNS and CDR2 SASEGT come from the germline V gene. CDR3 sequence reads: CASSTSGRSYNEQFF. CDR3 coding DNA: TGTGCCAGCAGTACTAGCGGGAGGAGTTACAATGAGCAGTTCTTC.

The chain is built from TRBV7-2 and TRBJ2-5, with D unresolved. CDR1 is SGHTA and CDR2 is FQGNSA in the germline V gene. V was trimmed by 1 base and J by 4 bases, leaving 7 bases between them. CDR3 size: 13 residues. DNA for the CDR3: TGTGCCAGCAGCTTAGGAGGTAGAGAGACCCAGTACTTC. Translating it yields CASSLGGRETQYF.

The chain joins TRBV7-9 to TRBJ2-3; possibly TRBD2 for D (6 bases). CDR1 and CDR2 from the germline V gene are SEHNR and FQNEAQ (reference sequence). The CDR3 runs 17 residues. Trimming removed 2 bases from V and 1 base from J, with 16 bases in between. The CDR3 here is CASSLLEGGGGTDTQYF. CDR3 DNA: TGTGCCAGCAGCTTACTGGAGGGCGGAGGAGGCACAGATACGCAGTATTTT.

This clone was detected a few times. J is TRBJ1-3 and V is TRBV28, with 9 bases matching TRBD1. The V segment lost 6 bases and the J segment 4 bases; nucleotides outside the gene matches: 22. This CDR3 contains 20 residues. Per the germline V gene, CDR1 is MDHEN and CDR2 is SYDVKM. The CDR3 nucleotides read TGTGCCAGCAGAGGCATCCTCGGAGCTCCCGGGACAGGGCCCGGAAACACCATATATTTT. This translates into CASRGILGAPGTGPGNTIYF.

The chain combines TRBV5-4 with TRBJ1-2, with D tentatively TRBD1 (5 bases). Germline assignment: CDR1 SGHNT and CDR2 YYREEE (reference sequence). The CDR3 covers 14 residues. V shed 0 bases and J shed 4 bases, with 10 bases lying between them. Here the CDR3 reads CASSLVSQGYGYTF. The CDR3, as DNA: TGTGCCAGCAGCTTGGTGTCTCAGGGCTATGGCTACACCTTC.

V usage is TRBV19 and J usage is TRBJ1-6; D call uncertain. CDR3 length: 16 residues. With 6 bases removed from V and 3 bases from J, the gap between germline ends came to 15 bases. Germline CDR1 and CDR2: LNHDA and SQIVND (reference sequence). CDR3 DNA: TGTGCCAGTAGCAGCCCGGACGGGGTCTATAATTCACCCCTCCACTTT. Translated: CASSSPDGVYNSPLHF. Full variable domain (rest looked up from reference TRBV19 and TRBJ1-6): DGGITQSPKYLFRKEGQNVTLSCEQNLNHDAMYWYRQDPGQGLRLIYYSQIVNDFQKGDIAEGYSVSREKKESFPLTVTSAQKNPTAFYLCASSSPDGVYNSPLHFGNGTRLTVT.

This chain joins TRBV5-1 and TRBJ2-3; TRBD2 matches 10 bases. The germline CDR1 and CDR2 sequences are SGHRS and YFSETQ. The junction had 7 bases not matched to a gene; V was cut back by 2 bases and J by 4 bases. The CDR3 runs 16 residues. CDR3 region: CASSLSLAGASDTQYF. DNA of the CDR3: TGCGCCAGCAGCTTAAGCCTAGCGGGAGCATCAGATACGCAGTATTTT. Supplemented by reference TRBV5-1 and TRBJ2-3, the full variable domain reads KAGVTQTPRYLIKTRGQQVTLSCSPISGHRSVSWYQQTPGQGLQFLFEYFSETQRNKGNFPGRFSGRQFSNSRSEMNVSTLELGDSALYLCASSLSLAGASDTQYFGPGTRLTVL.

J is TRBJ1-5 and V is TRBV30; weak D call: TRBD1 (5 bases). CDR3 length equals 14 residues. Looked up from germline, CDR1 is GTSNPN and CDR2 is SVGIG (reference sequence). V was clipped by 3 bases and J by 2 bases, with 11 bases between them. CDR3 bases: TGTGCCTGGAGCTACGACAGAGGCAATCAGCCCCAGCATTTT. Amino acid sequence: CAWSYDRGNQPQHF.

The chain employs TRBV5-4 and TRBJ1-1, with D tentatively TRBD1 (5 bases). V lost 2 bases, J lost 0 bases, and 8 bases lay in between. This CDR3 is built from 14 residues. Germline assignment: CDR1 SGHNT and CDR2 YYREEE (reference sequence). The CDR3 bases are TGTGCCAGCAGCTTACGACAGATGAACACTGAAGCTTTCTTT. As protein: CASSLRQMNTEAFF.

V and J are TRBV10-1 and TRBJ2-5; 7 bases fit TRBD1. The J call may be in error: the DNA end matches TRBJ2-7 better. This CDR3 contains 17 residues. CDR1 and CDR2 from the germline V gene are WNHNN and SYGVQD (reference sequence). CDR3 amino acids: CASQDRVKVYSDYEQYF. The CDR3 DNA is TGCGCCTCTCAAGACAGGGTGAAAGTTTATTCTGACTACGAGCAGTACTTC.

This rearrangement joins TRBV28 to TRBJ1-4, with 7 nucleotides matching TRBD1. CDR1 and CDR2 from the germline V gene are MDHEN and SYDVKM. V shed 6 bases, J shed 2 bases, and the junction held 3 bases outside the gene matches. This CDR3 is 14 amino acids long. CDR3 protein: CASRVTGTNEKLFF. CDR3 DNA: TGTGCCAGCAGAGTGACAGGGACTAATGAAAAACTGTTTTTT.